This is a list of T cell receptor beta chains from one sample in a study of control samples from healthy donors and cancer patients. Clones were read by immunoSEQ multiplex PCR, and TCRdb kept only the in-frame ones, dropping some. Here the sample spans around 130,000 clones, roughly nine tenths being singletons. Sequenced: PBMCs. All receptors derive from a middle-aged man with head and neck cancer. Both conserved end residues are trimmed from each CDR3. Fields, in order: V gene, J gene, D gene, CDR3 protein. D genes are given only for firm matches.

v_gene: TRBV2
j_gene: TRBJ2-1
d_gene: -
CDR3aa: ASSGFNEQF

v_gene: TRBV19
j_gene: TRBJ1-6
d_gene: -
CDR3aa: ASSFRIVSPLH

v_gene: TRBV24-1
j_gene: TRBJ1-1
d_gene: -
CDR3aa: ATSDPNVQTEAF

v_gene: TRBV5-4
j_gene: TRBJ2-2
d_gene: -
CDR3aa: ASSPPGTRNTGELF

v_gene: TRBV20-1
j_gene: TRBJ2-7
d_gene: -
CDR3aa: SARGPQGTF

v_gene: TRBV5-1
j_gene: TRBJ2-1
d_gene: TRBD1
CDR3aa: ASSPGSRGSHNEQF

v_gene: TRBV4-1
j_gene: TRBJ1-3
d_gene: -
CDR3aa: ASSQWGASGNTIY

v_gene: TRBV2
j_gene: TRBJ1-5
d_gene: TRBD1
CDR3aa: ASSEWDRVGNQPQH

v_gene: TRBV9
j_gene: TRBJ1-2
d_gene: -
CDR3aa: ASSGGGGHVYGYT

v_gene: TRBV30
j_gene: TRBJ2-3
d_gene: TRBD2
CDR3aa: AWSVGGAEDTQY

v_gene: TRBV12-3/TRBV12-4
j_gene: TRBJ1-1
d_gene: -
CDR3aa: ASSFYGDTEAF